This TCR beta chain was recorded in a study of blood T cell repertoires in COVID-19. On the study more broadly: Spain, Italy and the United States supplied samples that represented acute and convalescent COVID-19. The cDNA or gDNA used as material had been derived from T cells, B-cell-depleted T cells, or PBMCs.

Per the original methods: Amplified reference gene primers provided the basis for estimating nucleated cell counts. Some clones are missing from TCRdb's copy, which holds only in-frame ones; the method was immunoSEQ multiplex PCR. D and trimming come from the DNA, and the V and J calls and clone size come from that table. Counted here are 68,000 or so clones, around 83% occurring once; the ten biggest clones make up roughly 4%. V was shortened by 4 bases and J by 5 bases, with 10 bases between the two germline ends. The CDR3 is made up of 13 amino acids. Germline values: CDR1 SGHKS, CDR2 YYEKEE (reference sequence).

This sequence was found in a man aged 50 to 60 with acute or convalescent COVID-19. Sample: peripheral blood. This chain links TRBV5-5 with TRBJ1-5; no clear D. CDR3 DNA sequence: TGTGCCAGCAGCCCTTTTTTTGATCAGCCCCAGCATTTT. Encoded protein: CASSPFFDQPQHF.